The present entry profiles one T cell receptor beta chain with its context. Sequenced by immunoSEQ multiplex PCR; TCRdb stores in-frame clones only, minus some. The table includes 350,000 to 400,000 clones, approximately 93% detected once. Trimming took 4 bases from V and 0 from J; bases not matched to a gene: 7. This CDR3 is built from 17 residues. Germline lookup yields CDR1 LNHDA and CDR2 SQIVND (reference sequence). Participants were aged roughly 18 to 100 years from 24 US areas. These data originate in a study of blood T cell repertoires in COVID-19. What was sequenced was PBMCs or T cells enriched from blood (not recorded which). The chain joins TRBV19 to TRBJ1-3; 9 bases are a match to TRBD1. This sequence originates from a woman between 40 and 55 years old who had been exposed to COVID-19. The CDR3 loop reads CASSTPGQGSSGNTIYF. The CDR3 nucleotides are TGTGCCAGTAGTACTCCAGGACAGGGGAGCTCTGGAAACACCATATATTTT.